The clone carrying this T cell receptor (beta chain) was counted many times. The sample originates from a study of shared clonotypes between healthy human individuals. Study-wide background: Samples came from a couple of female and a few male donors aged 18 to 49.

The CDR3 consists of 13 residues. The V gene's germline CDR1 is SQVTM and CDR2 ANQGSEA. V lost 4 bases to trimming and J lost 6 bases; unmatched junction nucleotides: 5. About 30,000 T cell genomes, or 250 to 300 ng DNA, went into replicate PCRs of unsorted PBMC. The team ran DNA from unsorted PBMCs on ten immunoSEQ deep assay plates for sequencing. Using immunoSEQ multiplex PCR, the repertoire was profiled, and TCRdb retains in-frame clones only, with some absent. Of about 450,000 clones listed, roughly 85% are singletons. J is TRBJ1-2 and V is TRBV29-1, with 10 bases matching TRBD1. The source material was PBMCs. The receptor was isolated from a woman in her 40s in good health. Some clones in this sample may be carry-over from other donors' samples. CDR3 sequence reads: CSVAGDRGNGYTF. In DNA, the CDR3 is TGCAGCGTTGCCGGGGACAGGGGAAATGGCTACACCTTC. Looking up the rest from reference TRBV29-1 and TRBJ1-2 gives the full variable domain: SAVISQKPSRDICQRGTSLTIQCQVDSQVTMMFWYRQQPGQSLTLIATANQGSEATYESGFVIDKFPISRPNLTFSTLTVSNMSPEDSSIYLCSVAGDRGNGYTFGSGTRLTVV.